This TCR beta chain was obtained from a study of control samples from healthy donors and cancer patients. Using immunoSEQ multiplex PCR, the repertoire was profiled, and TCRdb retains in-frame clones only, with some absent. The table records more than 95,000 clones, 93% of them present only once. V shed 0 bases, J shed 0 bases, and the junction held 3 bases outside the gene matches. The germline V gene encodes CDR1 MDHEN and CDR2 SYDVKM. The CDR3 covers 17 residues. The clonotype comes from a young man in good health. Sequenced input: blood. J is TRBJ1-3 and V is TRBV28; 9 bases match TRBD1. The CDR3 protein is CASSLWGQGSSGNTIYF. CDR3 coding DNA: TGTGCCAGCAGTTTATGGGGACAGGGATCCTCTGGAAACACCATATATTTT.